These T cell receptor beta chains were read from a single sample in a study of blood T cells in healthy people across ages. TCRdb re-analysed the 5' RACE reads in MiXCR, keeping a single row per CDR3 protein. This table holds 380,000 or so distinct CDR3 sequences, roughly half found once. Sequencing was carried out using blood. These receptors came from a man aged 55 to 69 in good health. Both conserved end residues are part of each CDR3. D genes are given only for firm matches. Rows give clone size only sometimes, using once, few, many, or a class for an expanded clone.

TRBV21-1,20,few,TRBJ2-1,NA,TGTGCCAGCAGCAAAGCCCGTGGGCTAGCGGGAAGGAGTTCCTACAATGAGCAGTTCTTC,CASSKARGLAGRSSYNEQFF
TRBV5-1,15,many,TRBJ2-7,TRBD1,TGCGCCAGCAGCTTGTGGACAGGACCTACCTACGAGCAGTACTTC,CASSLWTGPTYEQYF
TRBV18,15,NA,TRBJ2-1,NA,TGTGCCAGCTCACCCAGGGACACCCAAAGCGGGGAGCAGTTCTTC,CASSPRDTQSGEQFF
TRBV12-3/TRBV12-4,14,NA,TRBJ2-1,NA,TGTGCCAGCAGCCCCATGGGGGGCAGGAATGAGCAGTTCTTC,CASSPMGGRNEQFF
TRBV12-3/TRBV12-4,14,NA,TRBJ2-7,NA,TGTGCCAGCAGTTGGAGGGGCCCCTCCTACGAGCAGTACTTC,CASSWRGPSYEQYF
TRBV2,16,NA,TRBJ2-6,TRBD1,TGTGCCAGCAGGACAGGGGGCAATTTAGGGGCCAACGTCCTGACTTTC,CASRTGGNLGANVLTF
TRBV7-8,16,few,TRBJ2-3,NA,TGTGCCAGCAGCTTAGCGAGGAAGAGGGTTACAGATACGCAGTATTTT,CASSLARKRVTDTQYF
TRBV29-1,16,NA,TRBJ2-6,NA,TGCAGCGTTGCTGGAGAGCCCCTCTCTGGGGCCAACGTCCTGACTTTC,CSVAGEPLSGANVLTF
TRBV7-2,14,few,TRBJ2-7,NA,TGTGCCAGCAGCTTAGGGCAGACAATCCACGAGCAGTACTTC,CASSLGQTIHEQYF
TRBV7-2,14,NA,TRBJ2-4,NA,TGTGCCAGCAGCTCCCCAACGGCCAAAAACATTCAGTACTTC,CASSSPTAKNIQYF
TRBV20-1,14,NA,TRBJ2-7,TRBD2,TGCAGTGCTATGGTAGCGGGACAAACCTACGAGCAGTACTTC,CSAMVAGQTYEQYF
TRBV11-1,15,few,TRBJ1-1,NA,TGTGCCAGCAGCTTACTGGACGGCCTGGGGGCTGAAGCTTTCTTT,CASSLLDGLGAEAFF
TRBV29-1,13,many,TRBJ2-5,NA,TGCAGCGTTGAAGGGGTGGGGTCGTTGACCCAGTACTTC,CSVEGVGSLTQYF
TRBV29-1,13,many,TRBJ1-2,TRBD1,TGCAGCGTTGAAGTAGGGGGCAGCTATGGCTACACCTTC,CSVEVGGSYGYTF
TRBV30,12,NA,TRBJ1-1,TRBD1,TGTGCCTGGACCATCGGGACAGGGACGGCTTTCTTT,CAWTIGTGTAFF
TRBV28,15,NA,TRBJ1-1,NA,TGTGCCAGCAGCTTAACTAGGGGGGGAATCCCTGAAGCTTTCTTT,CASSLTRGGIPEAFF
TRBV6-6,14,NA,TRBJ2-1,NA,TGTGCCAGCAGCCGGGACTTATCATACAATGAGCAGTTCTTC,CASSRDLSYNEQFF
TRBV20-1,15,NA,TRBJ2-5,NA,TGCAGTGCTAGAGATAGGACAGAGGCTGCAGAGACCCAGTACTTC,CSARDRTEAAETQYF
TRBV7-2,15,NA,TRBJ2-7,NA,TGTGCCAGCAGTAATCCGGGATCGGCTTCCTACGGGCAGTACTTC,CASSNPGSASYGQYF
TRBV5-1,14,once,TRBJ1-2,TRBD1,TGCGCCAGCAGCTCGGGACAGGGGAAAATAGGCTACACCTTC,CASSSGQGKIGYTF
TRBV9,14,few,TRBJ2-5,NA,TGTGCCAGCACCCCCGGGGGCAGGGCGAATGAGCAGTACTTC,CASTPGGRANEQYF
TRBV7-9,15,many,TRBJ1-2,TRBD1,TGTGCCAGCAGCCAGGACAGGGCGCCGAACTATGGCTACACCTTC,CASSQDRAPNYGYTF
TRBV24-1,17,once,TRBJ2-3,TRBD2,TGTGCCACCAGTGAGCCTTCACTAGCGGGACGCACAGATACGCGGTATTTT,CATSEPSLAGRTDTRYF
TRBV21-1,17,NA,TRBJ2-7,NA,TGTGCCAGCAGCACAAATCCGGGACAGCAAGACTCCTACGAGCAGTACTTC,CASSTNPGQQDSYEQYF
TRBV12-3/TRBV12-4,15,NA,TRBJ2-3,TRBD1,TGTGCCAGCAGTTTATCGGGACAGGGGGCCGGTACGCAGTATTTT,CASSLSGQGAGTQYF
TRBV29-1,14,NA,TRBJ2-5,TRBD1,TGCAGCATCGCGCCCAGGGGGCTCCAAGAGACCCAGTACTTC,CSIAPRGLQETQYF
TRBV7-8,13,NA,TRBJ1-1,NA,TGTGCCAGCAGCTTAATGGAAAACACTGAAGCTTTCTTT,CASSLMENTEAFF
TRBV6-5,15,once,TRBJ2-7,TRBD2,TGTGCCAGCAGTCCGACTCGGACTAGCGGCTACGAGCAGTACTTC,CASSPTRTSGYEQYF
TRBV6-1,16,NA,TRBJ2-7,NA,TGTGCCAGCAGTGACGTCCGGATCAGCTCCTACAATGAGCAGTACTTC,CASSDVRISSYNEQYF
TRBV5-1,16,NA,TRBJ1-6,NA,TGCGCCAGCAGCCTGGGTCAGGGATCCTATAATTCACCCCTCCACTTT,CASSLGQGSYNSPLHF
TRBV5-1,14,NA,TRBJ2-7,NA,TGCGCCAGCAGCCATCAGGGGCCCTTATACGAGCAGTACTTC,CASSHQGPLYEQYF
TRBV5-1,13,NA,TRBJ1-1,NA,TGCGCCAGTAGCTTGGGGTGGAACACTGAAGCTTTCTTT,CASSLGWNTEAFF
TRBV30,11,NA,TRBJ1-1,NA,TGTGCCTGGAGTGTACTCACTGAAGCTTTCTTT,CAWSVLTEAFF
TRBV20-1,15,few,TRBJ2-7,NA,TGCAGTGCTAGCGGCGGGCGAGGTGTCTTCTACGAGCAGTACTTC,CSASGGRGVFYEQYF